Following are 23 T cell receptor beta chains from one sample sequenced in a study of blood T cell repertoires in COVID-19. Sequencing used immunoSEQ multiplex PCR; TCRdb keeps in-frame clones, though not all of them. The table shows approximately 190,000 clones, with around 86% occurring only once. The material sequenced was PBMCs or T cells enriched from blood (not recorded which). The receptor set was obtained from a woman aged 40 to 50 in a cohort exposed to, infected with or recovered from COVID-19 (not recorded which).

CDR3 sequence reads: CAISESKGVSNQPQHF. Written as DNA, the CDR3 is TGTGCCATCAGTGAGTCAAAGGGGGTGAGCAATCAGCCCCAGCATTTT. The chain couples TRBV10-3 to TRBJ1-5, with D possibly TRBD1 on 6 matching bases. Germline assignment: CDR1 ENHRY and CDR2 SYGVKD. Between the trimmed V and J ends, which lost 0 bases and 1 base, there was a span of 10 bases. This CDR3 contains 16 residues.

In DNA form, the CDR3 reads TGCAGTGCTAGTAGCGGGAGGGGCCACAATGAGCAGTTCTTC. Translated, it gives CSASSGRGHNEQFF. This chain joins TRBV20-1 and TRBJ2-1, with TRBD2 matching over 11 bases. From germline, CDR1 is DFQATT and CDR2 SNEGSKA (reference sequence). V was pared by 3 bases and J by 5 bases, with 3 bases of the junction left unmatched. The length of the CDR3 is 14 residues.

CDR3 DNA sequence: TGTGCCAGCAGTTTTCCGAGGACAGGGGCAGGTTCCTACAATGAGCAGTTCTTC. As protein: CASSFPRTGAGSYNEQFF. The rearrangement links TRBV28 to TRBJ2-1, with TRBD1 matching 9 bases. V lost 3 bases and J lost 1; bases outside the gene matches: 10. Germline CDR1 is MDHEN and CDR2 is SYDVKM. The CDR3 length is 18 residues. Full variable domain (rest looked up from reference TRBV28 and TRBJ2-1): DVKVTQSSRYLVKRTGEKVFLECVQDMDHENMFWYRQDPGLGLRLIYFSYDVKMKEKGDIPEGYSVSREKKERFSLILESASTNQTSMYLCASSFPRTGAGSYNEQFFGPGTRLTVL.

As concerns this clone: Other DNA sequences in the same sample also yield this CDR3. The chain links TRBV28 to TRBJ2-7; possibly TRBD1 for D (5 bases). Per germline, CDR1 MDHEN and CDR2 SYDVKM. Trimming left V 3 bases short and J 3 bases short, with 12 bases between. The CDR3 loop spans 14 amino acids. The CDR3 DNA sequence: TGTGCCAGCAGTTTCCCAGGGTCAGGCTACGAGCAGTACTTC. This encodes CASSFPGSGYEQYF.

This chain links TRBV10-3 with TRBJ1-3; 8 nucleotides agree with TRBD1. J was trimmed by 9 bases and V by 0 bases; bases with no gene match: 10. CDR3 length: 16 amino acids. Germline-derived CDR1 and CDR2 are ENHRY and SYGVKD. The CDR3 coding sequence is TGTGCCATCAGTGAGTCGACCGGGACAGGTCTTCTCACCATATATTTT. Protein sequence: CAISESTGTGLLTIYF.

The rearrangement joins TRBV4-3 to TRBJ1-1; the D gene is possibly TRBD1 (5 bases). The CDR3 runs to 14 residues. Germline CDR1 LGHNA, CDR2 YSLEER. The V and J ends lost 0 bases and 4 bases respectively, with 9 bases between them. CDR3 sequence (DNA): TGCGCCAGCAGCCAAGATCGGGGGACCACTGAAGCTTTCTTT. It translates to CASSQDRGTTEAFF.

The CDR3 loop is CASSTPRVQSGNTIYF. The CDR3 DNA reads as TGTGCCAGCAGCACCCCCAGGGTTCAGTCTGGAAACACCATATATTTT. This chain joins TRBV28 and TRBJ1-3, with TRBD1 as a possible D gene (5 bases). CDR3 length equals 16 residues. Germline assignment: CDR1 MDHEN and CDR2 SYDVKM. Trimming left V 6 bases short and J 1 base short, with 16 bases between.

This chain uses TRBV4-1 with TRBJ1-3, with 10 bases aligning to TRBD1. Trimming at V came to 4 bases and at J to 3 bases, leaving 12 bases not matched to a gene. Per germline, CDR1 MGHRA and CDR2 YSYEKL. This CDR3 comprises 18 residues. Here the CDR3 reads CASSPYSGTGAVGNTIYF. Written as DNA, the CDR3 is TGCGCCAGCAGCCCTTACTCGGGGACAGGGGCTGTTGGAAACACCATATATTTT.

The V call is TRBV28, the J call TRBJ1-6, with TRBD1 matching over 7 bases. Germline-derived CDR1 and CDR2 are MDHEN and SYDVKM. With 7 bases clipped from V and 9 bases from J, the junction kept 6 bases outside the gene matches. The CDR3 consists of 13 residues. CDR3 sequence (DNA): TGTGCCAGCATGGGACAGTTCGGTTCACCCCTCCACTTT. It yields the protein CASMGQFGSPLHF.

The V and J genes are TRBV3-1 (or the pseudogene TRBV3-2) and TRBJ2-1, with 15 bases matching TRBD2. The CDR3 runs to 15 residues. Germline V gene lookup returns CDR1 LGHDT and CDR2 YNNKEL (reference sequence). Germline trimming cut 4 bases from V and 8 bases from J; bases unmatched to any gene: 3. CDR3 bases: TGTGCCAGCAGCCTGGGACTAGCGGGGGGACATGAGCAGTTCTTC. It translates to CASSLGLAGGHEQFF.

This sequence joins TRBV27 and TRBJ2-7; TRBD1 is a possible D gene (8 bases). Germline values: CDR1 MNHEY, CDR2 SMNVEV (reference sequence). CDR3 length: 15 residues. V was trimmed by 5 bases and J by 2 bases, leaving 16 bases between them. CDR3 coding DNA: TGTGCCAGCAGTGCGCACAGGGGGGGAGCCTACGAGCAGTACTTC. Amino acids: CASSAHRGGAYEQYF.

The V call is TRBV24-1, the J call TRBJ2-3; D is ambiguous. Germline V gene sequence: CDR1 KGHDR, CDR2 SFDVKD. This CDR3 contains 16 residues. V gave up 0 bases and J gave up 1 base, with 10 bases separating them. The CDR3 DNA reads as TGTGCCACCAGTGATTTGGGCCATGGTGGCACAGATACGCAGTATTTT. It specifies CATSDLGHGGTDTQYF.

The rearrangement joins TRBV3-1 (or the pseudogene TRBV3-2) to TRBJ2-3; 10 nucleotides line up with TRBD2. Germline loops: CDR1 LGHDT, CDR2 YNNKEL (reference sequence). The CDR3 consists of 17 residues. V lost 0 bases to trimming and J lost 4 bases; unmatched junction nucleotides: 7. The CDR3 DNA reads as TGTGCCAGCAGCCAAGACATCACTAGCGGGACCGCAGATACGCAGTATTTT. Encoded protein: CASSQDITSGTADTQYF.

The chain employs TRBV12-3 or TRBV12-4 and TRBJ2-2; D unclear. Trimming took 1 base from V and 11 from J, leaving 8 bases between them. The CDR3 is 12 amino acids. CDR3 region: CASSLVSVELFF. The CDR3 nucleotides read TGTGCCAGCAGTTTAGTCAGCGTAGAGCTGTTTTTT.

The rearrangement links TRBV2 to TRBJ2-3; TRBD2 aligns across 8 bases. V lost 2 bases to trimming and J lost 1 base; unmatched junction nucleotides: 2. Germline V gene sequence: CDR1 SNHLY, CDR2 FYNNEI. CDR3 length equals 15 residues. CDR3 in amino acids: CASSESSGGTDTQYF. The CDR3 nucleotides are TGTGCCAGCAGTGAAAGTAGCGGGGGCACAGATACGCAGTATTTT.

The CDR3 DNA sequence: TGCACCAGCAGCCAGACCCGGGACAGGTTAGCGGCCCCTGAAAATTCACCCCTCCACTTT. It is translated as CTSSQTRDRLAAPENSPLHF. The chain is built from TRBV1 and TRBJ1-6; the table's D call, TRBD1, has no DNA check behind it. TRBV1 represents a pseudogene. CDR3 size: 20 residues.

This chain connects TRBV7-9 to TRBJ2-1, with D possibly being TRBD2 (5 bases). Trimming shortened V by 2 bases and J by 0 bases, and 8 bases separated the two germline ends. Germline V lookup: CDR1 SEHNR, CDR2 FQNEAQ (reference sequence). The CDR3 has 15 amino acids. The CDR3 spells CASSLTGFSYNEQFF. CDR3 coding DNA: TGTGCCAGCAGCTTAACGGGATTCTCCTACAATGAGCAGTTCTTC.

The chain carries TRBV24-1 and TRBJ1-2, with TRBD1 matching 7 bases. The CDR3 has 15 residues. J lost 7 bases, V lost 0 bases, and 7 bases had no gene match. Germline V lookup: CDR1 KGHDR, CDR2 SFDVKD. DNA for the CDR3: TGTGCCACCAGTGATTTGAAGACAGGGTTGAGTGGCTACACCTTC. Translating it yields CATSDLKTGLSGYTF.

J is TRBJ1-5 and V is TRBV28, with D tentatively TRBD1 (6 bases). CDR1 and CDR2 from the germline V gene are MDHEN and SYDVKM. The V end was cut by 6 bases, the J end by 2 bases, with 11 bases between. CDR3 size: 14 residues. The CDR3 loop reads CASRRQAGNQPQHF. The DNA for the CDR3 is TGTGCCAGCAGAAGACAGGCAGGCAATCAGCCCCAGCATTTT.

V and J are TRBV4-1 and TRBJ1-2, with 7 bases that match TRBD1. The V gene end was trimmed by 0 bases and the J gene end by 4 bases; junction bases not matched to a gene: 8. The CDR3 extends over 16 amino acids. Germline assignment: CDR1 MGHRA and CDR2 YSYEKL. In DNA, the CDR3 is TGCGCCAGCAGCCAAGAGGGACAGACGGGCATCTATGGCTACACCTTC. This sequence encodes CASSQEGQTGIYGYTF.

This clone has only one observation. The J gene is TRBJ1-1, the V gene TRBV24-1; 7 bases map to TRBD1. The CDR3 length is 14 residues. Trimming removed 5 bases from V and 1 base from J; junction bases left unmatched: 3. From germline, CDR1 is KGHDR and CDR2 SFDVKD. CDR3 amino acids: CATSGDRENTEAFF. Written as DNA, the CDR3 is TGTGCCACCAGTGGAGACAGGGAGAACACTGAAGCTTTCTTT.

The chain carries TRBV7-2 and TRBJ1-1, with a tentative D call TRBD1 (5 bases). The CDR3 is 15 residues long. Germline CDR1 SGHTA, CDR2 FQGNSA. Trimming took 3 bases from V and 4 from J, leaving 15 bases between them. The CDR3 here is CASSFLGGGGTEAFF. CDR3 bases: TGTGCCAGCAGCTTCCTTGGCGGCGGGGGCACTGAAGCTTTCTTT. Based on the CDR3 plus reference TRBV7-2 and TRBJ1-1, the full variable domain is GAGVSQSPSNKVTEKGKDVELRCDPISGHTALYWYRQSLGQGLEFLIYFQGNSAPDKSGLPSDRFSAERTGGSVSTLTIQRTQQEDSAVYLCASSFLGGGGTEAFFGQGTRLTVV.

V and J are TRBV6-2 or TRBV6-3 and TRBJ2-3; 7 bases map to TRBD2. Germline loops: CDR1 MNHEY, CDR2 SVGEGT. The ends lost 4 bases at V and 2 bases at J; junction bases unmatched: 6. The CDR3 sequence is 15 residues long. CDR3 in amino acids: CASSSAGRDTDTQYF. CDR3 nucleotides: TGTGCCAGCAGTTCAGCGGGAAGGGACACAGATACGCAGTATTTT.